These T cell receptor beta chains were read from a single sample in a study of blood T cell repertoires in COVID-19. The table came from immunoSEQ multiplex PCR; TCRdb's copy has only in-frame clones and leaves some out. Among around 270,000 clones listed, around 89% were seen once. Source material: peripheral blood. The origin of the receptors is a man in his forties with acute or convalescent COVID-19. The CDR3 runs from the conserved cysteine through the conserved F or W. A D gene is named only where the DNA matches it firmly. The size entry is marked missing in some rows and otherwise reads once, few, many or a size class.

CDR3: CASSRQGRRYSNQPQHF
DNA: TGTGCCAGCAGCCGACAGGGTCGGCGTTATAGCAATCAGCCCCAGCATTTT
J: TRBJ1-5
D: TRBD1
size: once
V: TRBV7-8

CDR3: CASMRYSDYNEQFF
DNA: TGTGCCAGCATGAGATACTCCGACTACAATGAGCAGTTCTTC
J: TRBJ2-1
D: .
size: .
V: TRBV6-5

CDR3: CASSERSGTEGSPLHF
DNA: TGTGCCAGCAGTGAGAGATCCGGGACAGAGGGTTCACCCCTCCACTTT
J: TRBJ1-6
D: TRBD1
size: .
V: TRBV6-1

CDR3: CASSPAQDNEKLFF
DNA: TGCGCCAGCAGCCCGGCACAGGACAATGAAAAACTGTTTTTT
J: TRBJ1-4
D: .
size: .
V: TRBV5-1

CDR3: CASSALSSGGSYEQYF
DNA: TGTGCCAGCAGCGCCCTTAGTAGCGGGGGTTCCTACGAGCAGTACTTC
J: TRBJ2-7
D: TRBD2
size: .
V: TRBV5-4

CDR3: CASSEAQGIGYGYTF
DNA: TGTGCCAGCAGTGAAGCGCAGGGGATCGGCTATGGCTACACCTTC
J: TRBJ1-2
D: .
size: .
V: TRBV6-1

CDR3: CASSQKVGGIGTDTQYF
DNA: TGCGCCAGCAGCCAAAAAGTCGGGGGTATAGGAACAGATACGCAGTATTTT
J: TRBJ2-3
D: .
size: once
V: TRBV4-1

CDR3: CASSPDSTNYGYTF
DNA: TGTGCCAGCAGTCCGGACTCAACAAACTATGGCTACACCTTC
J: TRBJ1-2
D: .
size: .
V: TRBV2

CDR3: CSAFSPPTQYF
DNA: TGCAGTGCCTTCTCCCCCCCTACGCAGTATTTT
J: TRBJ2-3
D: .
size: .
V: TRBV20-1

CDR3: CASSVGEKLFF
DNA: TGTGCCAGCAGCGTCGGTGAAAAACTGTTTTTT
J: TRBJ1-4
D: .
size: .
V: TRBV7-9

CDR3: CASSLAGLDRGEQFF
DNA: TGTGCCAGCAGCTTAGCGGGACTAGACCGCGGTGAGCAGTTCTTC
J: TRBJ2-1
D: TRBD2
size: .
V: TRBV11-1

CDR3: CSVTGGYYGYTF
DNA: TGCAGCGTTACAGGGGGGTACTATGGCTACACCTTC
J: TRBJ1-2
D: TRBD1
size: few
V: TRBV29-1

CDR3: CAWRGSPTDTQYF
DNA: TGTGCCTGGAGGGGCAGCCCCACAGATACGCAGTATTTT
J: TRBJ2-3
D: .
size: .
V: TRBV30

CDR3: CASSQGYSTSDRGFTEAFF
DNA: TGTGCCAGCAGCCAAGGTTATTCTACGTCGGACAGGGGGTTCACTGAAGCTTTCTTT
J: TRBJ1-1
D: TRBD1
size: once
V: TRBV14

CDR3: CASSSSSGGLGNIQYF
DNA: TGTGCCAGCAGTTCAAGTTCGGGGGGGCTGGGAAACATTCAGTACTTC
J: TRBJ2-4
D: TRBD2
size: .
V: TRBV27

CDR3: CASSLSPPTNTEAFF
DNA: TGTGCCAGCAGTTTATCCCCTCCTACTAACACTGAAGCTTTCTTT
J: TRBJ1-1
D: .
size: .
V: TRBV28

CDR3: CANRGWQTEAFF
DNA: TGTGCCAATAGAGGGTGGCAAACTGAAGCTTTCTTT
J: TRBJ1-1
D: .
size: .
V: TRBV12-3/TRBV12-4

CDR3: CASSTQTGGRAEAFF
DNA: TGTGCCAGCAGCACCCAGACAGGGGGCAGGGCTGAAGCTTTCTTT
J: TRBJ1-1
D: TRBD1
size: .
V: TRBV3-1/TRBV3-2

CDR3: CASSLAGTVEAFF
DNA: TGTGCCAGCAGCTTAGCAGGGACAGTCGAAGCTTTCTTT
J: TRBJ1-1
D: TRBD1
size: .
V: TRBV11-1